Shown below are 27 T cell receptor beta chains from a single sample sequenced in a study of T-cell reconstitution after alpha-beta-depleted transplantation in children. The authors prepared the TCRbeta library with unique molecular identifiers. TCRdb re-derived calls from the PCR reads in MiXCR, one entry per CDR3 protein. The sample contains about 500,000 distinct CDR3 sequences, about 31% of which appear only once. The sample in question was PBMCs from the stem cell graft donor, obtained from the stem cell graft. The receptors derive from a human donor who donated a stem cell graft to a child with aplastic anemia.

The V call is TRBV18, the J call TRBJ2-1; 9 bases are a match to TRBD2. This CDR3 region has 15 residues. Germline loops: CDR1 KGHSH, CDR2 LQKENI. Losses at the gene ends were 3 bases for V and 7 bases for J; bases not matched to a gene: 7. This chain's CDR3 is CASSPLSGRINEQFF. The CDR3 nucleotides are TGTGCCAGCTCACCCCTTAGCGGGAGAATAAATGAGCAGTTCTTC.

This clonotype was counted between two and nine times. The chain carries TRBV29-1 and TRBJ2-3; D is perhaps TRBD1 (6 bases). The V end was cut by 6 bases, the J end by 6 bases, with 13 bases between. Germline V lookup: CDR1 SQVTM, CDR2 ANQGSEA. This CDR3 is 12 amino acids long. The CDR3 bases are TGCAGCGTGACTGAGGGGGTGGATACGCAGTATTTT. Amino acids: CSVTEGVDTQYF.

This chain connects TRBV12-3 or TRBV12-4 to TRBJ2-7, with 12 bases identical to TRBD1. Unmatched junction bases numbered 8, after V lost 4 bases and J lost 4 bases. The CDR3 length is 16 residues. The CDR3 region has the DNA TGTGCCAGCAGTTGCCGGGACAGGGGGCAAAAGTACGAGCAGTACGTC. Translated, it gives CASSCRDRGQKYEQYV.

This clonotype was observed a handful of times. This chain joins TRBV6-6 and TRBJ1-4; TRBD1 might be the D (6 bases). Germline V gene data show CDR1 as MNHNY and CDR2 as SVGAGI (reference sequence). Trimming pared 5 bases from V and 7 bases from J, leaving 11 bases between. This CDR3 contains 13 residues. CDR3 coding DNA: TGTGCCAGCAGTCCGGGGGCGCGTGAAAAACTGTTTTTT. Translation gives CASSPGAREKLFF.

V usage is TRBV30 and J usage is TRBJ2-5, with a possible D match to TRBD2 (6 bases). V was shortened by 0 bases and J by 5 bases, with 10 bases between the two germline ends. The CDR3 is 13 residues long. CDR1 and CDR2 (germline): GTSNPN, SVGIG (reference sequence). The CDR3: CAWSVGGAETQYF. Here the CDR3 DNA reads TGTGCCTGGAGTGTTGGCGGGGCTGAGACCCAGTACTTC.

This clonotype was seen just once. The chain uses TRBV1 and TRBJ2-7; the table's D call, TRBD2, was not checked against the DNA. TRBV1 has pseudogene status. The CDR3 covers 14 residues. The CDR3 DNA follows: TGCACCAGCAGCCAAATACGGGAGGGGTACGAGCAGTACTTC. It translates to CTSSQIREGYEQYF.

V gene TRBV28 combines with J gene TRBJ2-7; D is perhaps TRBD2 (5 bases). V lost 1 base to trimming and J lost 0 bases, with 10 bases between them. The germline CDR1 and CDR2 sequences are MDHEN and SYDVKM. The CDR3 covers 15 residues. This chain's CDR3 is CASSLLDSLSYEQYF. DNA of the CDR3: TGTGCCAGCAGTTTATTGGACTCACTCTCCTACGAGCAGTACTTC.

The V and J genes are TRBV6-2 or TRBV6-3 and TRBJ1-2; D is unclear. CDR1 is MNHEY, CDR2 SVGEGT, per germline. This CDR3 region has 12 residues. V was trimmed by 0 bases and J by 5 bases, leaving 4 bases between them. The CDR3 loop is CASSYSAYGYTF. The CDR3 DNA sequence: TGTGCCAGCAGTTACTCGGCTTATGGCTACACCTTC.

There are a few counts of this clonotype. The chain has TRBV29-1 and TRBJ2-2, with D uncertain. With 4 bases removed from V and 2 bases from J, the gap between germline ends came to 11 bases. The germline gives CDR1 SQVTM, CDR2 ANQGSEA. This CDR3 is 14 amino acids long. CDR3 residues: CSVAMSANTGELFF. The CDR3 DNA sequence: TGCAGCGTTGCGATGTCGGCCAACACCGGGGAGCTGTTTTTT.

This clonotype was counted between two and nine times. The rearrangement joins TRBV5-1 to TRBJ2-2; TRBD1 matches at 9 bases. The CDR3 contains 17 residues. With V trimmed by 7 bases and J by 7 bases, 17 bases remained unmatched. CDR1 SGHRS and CDR2 YFSETQ come from the germline V gene. CDR3 DNA sequence: TGCGCCAGCGCAGCCACCCGAGGGACAGGGAAAGGCGGGGAGCTGTTTTTT. Its translation is CASAATRGTGKGGELFF.

In its sample, this clonotype was seen a few times. The V gene is TRBV12-3 or TRBV12-4, the J gene TRBJ2-1; the D is unclear. This CDR3 is built from 14 residues. V was shortened by 7 bases and J by 0 bases, with 10 bases between the two germline ends. CDR3 DNA: TGTGCCAGCACCACAAGGAGCTCCTACAATGAGCAGTTCTTC. Translating it yields CASTTRSSYNEQFF.

The table lists this clonotype with a few counts. V is TRBV10-3 and J is TRBJ1-5; 9 nucleotides agree with TRBD1. Losses at the gene ends were 6 bases for V and 8 bases for J; bases not matched to a gene: 11. The CDR3 is 15 amino acids. The germline V gene encodes CDR1 ENHRY and CDR2 SYGVKD. The CDR3 loop is CAISRQGGDREPQHF. In DNA form, the CDR3 reads TGTGCCATCAGCAGACAGGGGGGGGATAGAGAGCCCCAGCATTTT.

J is TRBJ1-2 and V is TRBV20-1, with D hard to call. The CDR3 has 15 residues. Trimming took off 6 bases at V and 2 bases at J, with 19 bases between the two ends. Germline CDR1 DFQATT, CDR2 SNEGSKA (reference sequence). The CDR3 DNA follows: TGCAGTGCCACCCCGTCGCGAGGTCCAAACTATGGCTACACCTTC. Protein sequence: CSATPSRGPNYGYTF.

The chain recombines TRBV4-2 with TRBJ1-3, with D hard to call. The V gene's germline CDR1 is LGHNA and CDR2 YNFKEQ. This CDR3 is 13 amino acids long. Trimming removed 7 bases from V and 7 bases from J, with 14 bases in between. DNA of the CDR3: TGTGCCAGCAAATCGACATACGGTAACACCATATATTTT. Translating gives CASKSTYGNTIYF.

This clonotype was counted many times. The V and J genes are TRBV20-1 and TRBJ2-1; 7 bases map to TRBD2. This CDR3 has 14 amino acids. CDR1 DFQATT and CDR2 SNEGSKA come from the germline V gene (reference sequence). Trimming removed 1 base from V and 4 bases from J; junction bases left unmatched: 4. CDR3 coding DNA: TGCAGTGCTAGAGGCGGGAGAGGATACAATGAGCAGTTCTTC. Protein: CSARGGRGYNEQFF.

This clonotype was seen just once. The V gene is TRBV10-3, the J gene TRBJ2-1, with 8 positions matching TRBD2. V was clipped by 6 bases and J by 5 bases; unmatched bases: 12. This CDR3 has 16 amino acids. Per germline, CDR1 ENHRY and CDR2 SYGVKD. The CDR3 region is CAISRGGREGHNEQFF. The CDR3 DNA reads as TGTGCCATCAGCCGCGGGGGACGGGAGGGCCACAATGAGCAGTTCTTC.

This clonotype came up a few times. CDR3 DNA sequence: TGCAGTGCTAGCCAGGGAAACTCTGGAAACACCATATATTTT. Translation: CSASQGNSGNTIYF. The gene calls are TRBV20-1 and TRBJ1-3; possible D gene TRBD1, 5 bases. CDR1 and CDR2 (germline): DFQATT, SNEGSKA (reference sequence). The V end was cut by 3 bases, the J end by 0 bases, with 9 bases between. The CDR3 has 14 amino acids.

The chain has TRBV20-1 and TRBJ2-5; possibly TRBD2 for D (5 bases). Trimming left V 2 bases short and J 5 bases short, with 18 bases between. Germline V gene sequence: CDR1 DFQATT, CDR2 SNEGSKA (reference sequence). The CDR3 is 15 amino acids. The DNA for the CDR3 is TGCAGTGCTAGAACCGGACTCGCTCCTTGGGAGACCCAGTACTTC. Protein sequence: CSARTGLAPWETQYF.

This rearrangement joins TRBV29-1 to TRBJ2-3, with a weak D call TRBD1 (6 bases). Germline V lookup: CDR1 SQVTM, CDR2 ANQGSEA. The CDR3 sequence is 15 residues long. V gave up 4 bases and J gave up 0 bases, with 14 bases separating them. DNA for the CDR3: TGCAGCGTTGGGGACATAGGGGATAGCACAGATACGCAGTATTTT. Its translation is CSVGDIGDSTDTQYF.

This clonotype was observed a few times. J is TRBJ2-7 and V is TRBV6-5; 7 bases agree with TRBD1. Germline V lookup: CDR1 MNHEY, CDR2 SVGAGI. The CDR3 runs to 15 residues. V trimming: 0 bases; J trimming: 3 bases; junction bases outside the gene matches: 5. CDR3 DNA: TGTGCCAGCAGTTACTCGGGGACAGACCTCTACGAGCAGTACTTC. Translating gives CASSYSGTDLYEQYF.

This clonotype was seen only a few times. The DNA of the CDR3 is TGCGCCAGCAGCTTGGAAGGGATTAGCACAGATACGCAGTATTTT. It translates to CASSLEGISTDTQYF. The rearrangement uses TRBV5-1 and TRBJ2-3; D ambiguous. Trimming left V 0 bases short and J 0 bases short, with 8 bases between. The CDR3 is made up of 15 amino acids. The germline V gene has CDR1 SGHRS and CDR2 YFSETQ.

The genes are TRBV7-9 and TRBJ1-1; weak D call: TRBD1 (6 bases). V was clipped by 4 bases and J by 3 bases, with 18 bases between them. This CDR3 has 16 residues. Germline CDR1 and CDR2: SEHNR and FQNEAQ (reference sequence). The CDR3 sequence: CASSSGHLEGDTEAFF. CDR3 DNA: TGTGCCAGCAGCTCAGGACACCTCGAGGGGGACACTGAAGCTTTCTTT.

The chain recombines TRBV7-9 with TRBJ2-1; 7 bases fit TRBD2. Trimming removed 0 bases from V and 0 bases from J; junction bases left unmatched: 5. This CDR3 spans 17 amino acids. CDR1 SEHNR and CDR2 FQNEAQ come from the germline V gene (reference sequence). CDR3: CASSLAVAGDSYNEQFF. CDR3 coding DNA: TGTGCCAGCAGCTTAGCTGTGGCGGGGGACTCCTACAATGAGCAGTTCTTC.

The chain joins TRBV5-1 to TRBJ1-1; TRBD1 might be the D (5 bases). V was shortened by 3 bases and J by 6 bases, with 15 bases between the two germline ends. Germline CDR1 reads SGHRS; CDR2 reads YFSETQ. This CDR3 contains 14 residues. The CDR3 region has the DNA TGCGCCAGCAGCTCAAACTCCGACAGACCTGAAGCTTTCTTT. Translation gives CASSSNSDRPEAFF.

The V gene is TRBV5-1, the J gene TRBJ1-2; tentatively, D is TRBD1 (5 bases). The CDR3 has 13 amino acids. Germline V gene lookup returns CDR1 SGHRS and CDR2 YFSETQ. The germline V and J ends were trimmed by 1 base and 8 bases, with 12 bases remaining between them. The CDR3 sequence: CASSLMGTKGYTF. The CDR3 nucleotides read TGCGCCAGCAGCTTGATGGGGACTAAGGGCTACACCTTC.

The rearrangement uses TRBV11-2 and TRBJ2-1; 8 bases line up with TRBD1. V shed 8 bases and J 3 bases; nucleotides not matched to a gene: 6. Germline CDR1 reads SGHAT; CDR2 reads FQNNGV. The CDR3 extends over 14 amino acids. The CDR3 spells CASGQGASYNEQFF. The CDR3 DNA sequence: TGTGCCAGCGGCCAGGGGGCCAGCTACAATGAGCAGTTCTTC.

The chain joins TRBV5-1 to TRBJ1-2, with TRBD1 as a possible D gene (5 bases). Trimming removed 2 bases from V and 6 bases from J, with 14 bases in between. CDR3 length: 14 residues. Germline CDR1 is SGHRS and CDR2 is YFSETQ. CDR3 sequence reads: CASSFEGKVNGYTF. The DNA for the CDR3 is TGCGCCAGCAGCTTTGAGGGGAAAGTTAATGGCTACACCTTC.